These T cell receptor beta chains were read from a single sample in a study of blood T cells in healthy people across ages. Using its own MiXCR run on the 5' RACE reads, TCRdb lists one record per CDR3 protein. Among under 950,000 distinct CDR3 sequences listed, 22% were seen once. The sequenced sample consisted of blood. These TCRs come from a man in his sixties or seventies in good health. Both conserved end residues are part of each CDR3. Each record gives: J gene, V gene, clone size, D gene, CDR3 protein, CDR3 DNA. D genes are given only for firm matches. The size entry is marked missing in some rows and otherwise reads once, few, many or a size class.

j_call: TRBJ2-2
v_call: TRBV7-2
clone_size: NA
d_call: TRBD2
cdr3_aa: CASSRSGSKTGELFF
cdr3_nt: TGTGCCAGCAGCCGTAGCGGGAGTAAGACCGGGGAGCTGTTTTTT

j_call: TRBJ2-4
v_call: TRBV7-2
clone_size: NA
d_call: TRBD2
cdr3_aa: CASSNTGRFAKNIQYF
cdr3_nt: TGTGCCAGCAGCAACACCGGGAGGTTTGCCAAAAACATTCAGTACTTC

j_call: TRBJ2-1
v_call: TRBV7-2
clone_size: few
d_call: TRBD2
cdr3_aa: CASSRGGSEQFF
cdr3_nt: TGTGCCAGCAGCCGCGGGGGGTCTGAGCAGTTCTTC

j_call: TRBJ2-1
v_call: TRBV6-6
clone_size: many
d_call: TRBD2
cdr3_aa: CASRYSGGVAYNEQFF
cdr3_nt: TGTGCCAGCAGGTATAGCGGGGGAGTTGCCTACAATGAGCAGTTCTTC

j_call: TRBJ2-1
v_call: TRBV7-3
clone_size: NA
d_call: NA
cdr3_aa: CASSPAGTLTYNEQFF
cdr3_nt: TGTGCCAGCAGCCCAGCCGGGACTCTGACCTACAATGAGCAGTTCTTC

j_call: TRBJ1-5
v_call: TRBV7-2
clone_size: few
d_call: NA
cdr3_aa: CASCPGIGQPQHF
cdr3_nt: TGTGCCAGCTGTCCCGGAATTGGACAGCCCCAGCATTTT

j_call: TRBJ2-2
v_call: TRBV12-3/TRBV12-4
clone_size: NA
d_call: TRBD2
cdr3_aa: CASIITLREGGTGELFF
cdr3_nt: TGTGCCAGCATCATAACTCTGCGGGAGGGTGGCACCGGGGAGCTGTTTTTT

j_call: TRBJ1-1
v_call: TRBV6-6
clone_size: NA
d_call: NA
cdr3_aa: CASSHRSLRGEAFF
cdr3_nt: TGTGCCAGCAGCCACCGGAGCCTTAGGGGTGAAGCTTTCTTT

j_call: TRBJ2-4
v_call: TRBV3-1
clone_size: few
d_call: NA
cdr3_aa: CASSRRNGGNIQYF
cdr3_nt: TGTGCCAGCAGCCGCCGAAACGGGGGTAACATTCAGTACTTC

j_call: TRBJ2-1
v_call: TRBV24-1
clone_size: NA
d_call: NA
cdr3_aa: CATSDDYYNEQFF
cdr3_nt: TGTGCCACCAGTGACGACTACTACAATGAGCAGTTCTTC

j_call: TRBJ1-1
v_call: TRBV6-1
clone_size: NA
d_call: NA
cdr3_aa: CASSEIKNTEAFF
cdr3_nt: TGTGCCAGCAGTGAAATAAAGAACACTGAAGCTTTCTTT